Below are 9 T cell receptor beta chains sequenced from a single sample in a study of T cells in Graves' hyperthyroidism and ophthalmopathy. RNA transcripts were the template for amplifying TCR beta CDR3 regions. When the TCR CDR3 underwent first-round RT-PCR, the HTBI primer set was used. TCRdb re-analysed the multiplex PCR reads in MiXCR, keeping a single row per CDR3 protein. The sample carries roughly 330,000 distinct CDR3 sequences, 16% recorded once. The specimen was blood. Receptors originate from a man aged 25-45 years with Graves' hyperthyroidism.

This chain joins TRBV7-9 and TRBJ1-1; no reliable D call. Trimming pared 2 bases from V and 3 bases from J, leaving 4 bases between. Germline V gene sequence: CDR1 SEHNR, CDR2 FQNEAQ (reference sequence). The CDR3 has 12 amino acids. The CDR3 loop is CASSLMDTEAFF. The CDR3 bases are TGTGCCAGCAGCTTAATGGACACTGAAGCTTTCTTT. Full variable domain (outside the CDR3, taken from reference TRBV7-9 and TRBJ1-1): DTGVSQNPRHKITKRGQNVTFRCDPISEHNRLYWYRQTLGQGPEFLTYFQNEAQLEKSRLLSDRFSAERPKGSFSTLEIQRTEQGDSAMYLCASSLMDTEAFFGQGTRLTVV.

V gene TRBV29-1 combines with J gene TRBJ2-7; D possibly corresponds to TRBD2 (5 bases). The CDR3 is made up of 16 amino acids. CDR1 is SQVTM and CDR2 is ANQGSEA in the germline V gene. V was cut by 6 bases and J by 3 bases, with 24 bases left in between. The CDR3 region is CSVVSPDRDLIYEQYF. CDR3 bases: TGCAGCGTCGTATCACCGGACCGGGATCTCATCTACGAGCAGTACTTC.

This clonotype was seen repeatedly, ten times or more. This chain links TRBV5-1 with TRBJ1-4; 10 bases align to TRBD1. The ends lost 3 bases at V and 8 bases at J; junction bases unmatched: 7. This CDR3 spans 15 amino acids. From germline, CDR1 is SGHRS and CDR2 YFSETQ. The CDR3 DNA sequence: TGCGCCAGCAGCTCATCCGGGACAGGGGACGAAAAACTGTTTTTT. Amino acid sequence: CASSSSGTGDEKLFF.

In its sample, this clonotype was seen many times. The CDR3 DNA follows: TGTGCCAGCAGCGCCCGGGACAGGGCCCAAGGGGAGCTGTTTTTT. Translating it yields CASSARDRAQGELFF. The chain links TRBV7-2 to TRBJ2-2, with 9 bases matching TRBD1. V shed 5 bases, J shed 8 bases, and the junction held 9 bases outside the gene matches. Looked up from germline, CDR1 is SGHTA and CDR2 is FQGNSA. The CDR3 is 15 residues long.

A word on this clonotype: With a much larger clone just one base away, this may be a read error. V usage is TRBV9 and J usage is TRBJ2-7; D is tentatively TRBD1 or TRBD2 (5 bases each). Trimming removed 3 bases at V and 0 bases at J, with 7 bases between. The CDR3 spans 13 residues. Germline loops: CDR1 SGDLS, CDR2 YYNGEE. As DNA, the CDR3 is TGTGCCAGCAGCGGGGACGGCTCCTACGAGCAGTACTTC. Translating it yields CASSGDGSYEQYF.

The chain joins TRBV5-1 to TRBJ2-3; no reliable D call. Germline CDR1 is SGHRS and CDR2 is YFSETQ. This CDR3 has 16 residues. V was shortened by 0 bases and J by 2 bases, with 13 bases between the two germline ends. The CDR3 region is CASSLARQSNTDTQYF. The CDR3 DNA reads as TGCGCCAGCAGCTTGGCCAGGCAGTCGAACACAGATACGCAGTATTTT.

This chain connects TRBV20-1 to TRBJ2-7; TRBD2 aligns across 8 bases. Losses at the gene ends were 4 bases for V and 6 bases for J; bases not matched to a gene: 14. Germline V gives CDR1 DFQATT, CDR2 SNEGSKA (reference sequence). This CDR3 has 15 residues. The chain's CDR3 is CSAIESLVAGREQYF. DNA of the CDR3: TGCAGTGCTATAGAGAGCTTGGTAGCGGGACGCGAGCAGTACTTC.

This clonotype was found many times. The chain links TRBV28 to TRBJ2-3; 10 bases agree with TRBD2. V shed 6 bases, J shed 5 bases, and the junction held 8 bases outside the gene matches. This CDR3 is 15 amino acids long. CDR1 is MDHEN, CDR2 SYDVKM, per germline. CDR3 sequence: CASSPSLAGIDTQYF. In DNA form, the CDR3 reads TGTGCCAGCAGCCCATCACTAGCGGGAATAGATACGCAGTATTTT.

The table lists this clonotype with many counts. The V call is TRBV5-1, the J call TRBJ2-5, with 9 bases aligning to TRBD1. The CDR3 consists of 15 residues. CDR1 SGHRS and CDR2 YFSETQ come from the germline V gene. J gave up 1 base and V 3 bases, and 4 bases lay outside the gene matches. The CDR3 sequence: CASSSSQGAQETQYF. CDR3 coding DNA: TGCGCCAGCAGCTCATCACAGGGGGCCCAAGAGACCCAGTACTTC.